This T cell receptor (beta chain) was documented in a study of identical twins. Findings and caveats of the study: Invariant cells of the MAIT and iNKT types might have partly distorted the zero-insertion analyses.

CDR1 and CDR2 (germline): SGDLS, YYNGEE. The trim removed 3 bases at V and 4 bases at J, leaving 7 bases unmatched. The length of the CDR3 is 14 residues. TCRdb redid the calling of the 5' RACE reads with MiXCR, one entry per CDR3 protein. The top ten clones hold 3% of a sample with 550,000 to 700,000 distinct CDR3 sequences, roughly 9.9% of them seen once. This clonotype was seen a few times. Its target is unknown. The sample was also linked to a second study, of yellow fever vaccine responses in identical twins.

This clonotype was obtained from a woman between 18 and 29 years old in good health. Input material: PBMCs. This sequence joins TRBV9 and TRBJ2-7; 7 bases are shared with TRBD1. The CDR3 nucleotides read TGTGCCAGCAGCGCCCCCGGGACAGATTACGAGCAGTACTTC. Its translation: CASSAPGTDYEQYF.